Described below is a single T cell receptor (beta chain) sequence and its context. What it recognizes is unknown. The data were obtained in a study of Ad26.COV2.S vaccination and SARS-CoV-2 variants. The study, taken as a whole, reports: The study found similar non-spike TCR breadth in vaccine and placebo recipients.

Specified treatment: 15 to 20 received Ad26.COV2.S at low or high dose, single or two shots; about 5 received placebo; per-sample allocation not given. Material that was analyzed had been drawn on day 63 after the first vaccine or placebo injection. Trimming left V 1 base short and J 9 bases short, with 22 bases between. This CDR3 region has 17 residues. The germline V gene has CDR1 LNHDA and CDR2 SQIVND (reference sequence). Generated by immunoSEQ multiplex PCR, the TCRdb table keeps only in-frame clones and is missing some. Of about 350,000 clones listed, roughly 91% were seen once; the top ten hold 5%.

This clonotype was obtained from a person between 18 and 65 years old who received the Ad26.COV2.S COVID-19 vaccine or a placebo. The chain has TRBV19 and TRBJ1-5; maybe TRBD1 (6 bases). Here the sequenced sample was peripheral blood, taken in a trial of Ad26.COV2.S vaccine versus placebo. CDR3 loop: CASSIAVNRDLVPPQHF. DNA for the CDR3: TGTGCCAGTAGTATAGCGGTAAACAGGGACCTTGTTCCGCCCCAGCATTTT. The whole variable domain, remainder taken from reference TRBV19 and TRBJ1-5, is DGGITQSPKYLFRKEGQNVTLSCEQNLNHDAMYWYRQDPGQGLRLIYYSQIVNDFQKGDIAEGYSVSREKKESFPLTVTSAQKNPTAFYLCASSIAVNRDLVPPQHFGDGTRLSIL.